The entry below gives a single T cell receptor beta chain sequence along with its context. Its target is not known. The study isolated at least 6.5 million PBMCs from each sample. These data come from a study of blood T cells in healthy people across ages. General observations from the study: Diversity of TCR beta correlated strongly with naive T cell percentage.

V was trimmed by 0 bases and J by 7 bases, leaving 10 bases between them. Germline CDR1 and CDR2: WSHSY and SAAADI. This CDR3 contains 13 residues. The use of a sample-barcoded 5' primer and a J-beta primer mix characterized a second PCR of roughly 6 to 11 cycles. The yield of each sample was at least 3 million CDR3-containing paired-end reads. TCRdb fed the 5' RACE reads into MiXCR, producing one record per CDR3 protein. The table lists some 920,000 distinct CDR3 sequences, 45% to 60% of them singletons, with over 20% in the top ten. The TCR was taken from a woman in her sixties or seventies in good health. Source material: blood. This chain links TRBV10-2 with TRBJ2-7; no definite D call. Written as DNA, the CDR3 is TGCGCCAGCAGTGAGTCGATGCGGCTAGAGCAGTACTTC. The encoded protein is CASSESMRLEQYF.